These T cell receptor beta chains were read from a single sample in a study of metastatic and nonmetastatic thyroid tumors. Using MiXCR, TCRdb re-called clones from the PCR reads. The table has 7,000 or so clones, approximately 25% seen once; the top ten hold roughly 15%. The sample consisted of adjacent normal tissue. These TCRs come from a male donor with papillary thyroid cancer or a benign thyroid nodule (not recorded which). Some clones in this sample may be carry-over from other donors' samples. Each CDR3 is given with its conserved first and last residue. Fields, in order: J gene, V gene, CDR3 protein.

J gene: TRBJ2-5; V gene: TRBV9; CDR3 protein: CASSVDTRQETQYF
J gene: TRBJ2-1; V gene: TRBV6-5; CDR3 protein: CASSTGTSGPAAYNEQFF
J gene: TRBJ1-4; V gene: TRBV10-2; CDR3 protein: CASSENSAEKLFF
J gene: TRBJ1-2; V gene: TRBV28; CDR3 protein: CASSLQGASRAYGYTF
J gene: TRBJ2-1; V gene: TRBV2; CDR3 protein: CASSVSSREIRTYNEQFF
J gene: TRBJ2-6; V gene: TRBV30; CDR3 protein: CAWTGGSGANVLTF
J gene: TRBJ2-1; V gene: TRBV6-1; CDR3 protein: CASSQTSGAYNEQFF
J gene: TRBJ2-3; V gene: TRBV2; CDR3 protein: CASSEDQPSGRKEDTQYF
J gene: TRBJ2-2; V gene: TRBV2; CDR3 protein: CASIVRGGTGELFF
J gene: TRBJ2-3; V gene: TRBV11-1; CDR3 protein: CASSSLGGPVDTQYF
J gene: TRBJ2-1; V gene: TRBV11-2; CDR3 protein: CASSSLAGEGPGSSYNEQFF
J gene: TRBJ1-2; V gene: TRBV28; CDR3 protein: CASSRREQNYGYTF
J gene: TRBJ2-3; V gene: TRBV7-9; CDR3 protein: CASSSSWITDTQYF
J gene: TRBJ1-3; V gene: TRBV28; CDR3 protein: CASSLWGNSGNTIYF
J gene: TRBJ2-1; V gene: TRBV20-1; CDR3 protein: CSAVTSGGAISYNEQFF
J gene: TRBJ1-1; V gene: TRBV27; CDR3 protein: CASSLPGRVNTQAFF
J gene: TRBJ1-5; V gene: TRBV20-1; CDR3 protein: CSASASTQEQPQHF
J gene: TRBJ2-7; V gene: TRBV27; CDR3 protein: CASSLQGARSYEQYF
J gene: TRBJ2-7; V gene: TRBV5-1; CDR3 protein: CASRTGTGNDEQYF
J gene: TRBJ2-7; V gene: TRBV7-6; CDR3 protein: CASSLGRGQSYEQYF
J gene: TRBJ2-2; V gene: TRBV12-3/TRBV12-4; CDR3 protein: CASSRPTGELFF
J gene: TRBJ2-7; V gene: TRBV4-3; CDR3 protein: CASSQDRAGGPGRQYF
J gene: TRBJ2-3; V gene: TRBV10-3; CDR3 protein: CAISGRDRGSDTQYF
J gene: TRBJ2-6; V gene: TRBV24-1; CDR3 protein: CATSDWVAGANVLTF
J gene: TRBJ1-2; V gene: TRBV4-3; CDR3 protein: CASSPERRTDYGYTF
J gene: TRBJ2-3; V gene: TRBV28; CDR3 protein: CASSLKEGAVRDTQYF
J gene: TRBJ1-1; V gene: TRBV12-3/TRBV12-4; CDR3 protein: CASSLQGRSTEAFF
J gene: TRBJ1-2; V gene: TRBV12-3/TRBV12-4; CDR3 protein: CASSPRQGDGYTF